One sample yielded the 7 T cell receptor beta chains listed below, sequenced in a study of control samples from healthy donors and cancer patients. Profiled with immunoSEQ multiplex PCR; TCRdb holds only in-frame clones, not every one. The sample has 100,000 to 150,000 clones; 75% to 95% are singletons. The sequenced sample consisted of blood. The source is a middle-aged man in good health.

This clone was found once. This rearrangement joins TRBV4-2 to TRBJ2-2; 7 positions agree with TRBD1. The V gene's germline CDR1 is LGHNA and CDR2 YNFKEQ. Unmatched junction bases numbered 6, after V lost 2 bases and J lost 3 bases. The CDR3 sequence is 16 residues long. The CDR3 DNA reads as TGTGCCAGCAGCCAACTCCGGGACAGCTACACCGGGGAGCTGTTTTTT. It yields the protein CASSQLRDSYTGELFF.

The chain couples TRBV5-4 to TRBJ1-4, with D unresolved. Germline CDR1 and CDR2: SGHNT and YYREEE (reference sequence). CDR3 size: 14 residues. The V end lost 0 bases, the J end lost 7 bases, and 10 bases lay between the germline ends. CDR3 in amino acids: CASSLGGQAEKLFF. The CDR3 nucleotides are TGTGCCAGCAGCTTGGGAGGGCAGGCTGAAAAACTGTTTTTT.

The chain employs TRBV9 and TRBJ2-7; D call uncertain. CDR1 SGDLS and CDR2 YYNGEE come from the germline V gene. V lost 0 bases to trimming and J lost 0 bases, with 10 bases between them. The CDR3 consists of 15 residues. This CDR3 reads CASSVGAEPSYEQYF. The CDR3 bases are TGTGCCAGCAGCGTAGGGGCAGAACCCTCCTACGAGCAGTACTTC.

Of note for this clone: This CDR3 is also generated by other DNA sequences in the sample. The V and J genes are TRBV9 and TRBJ2-3, with TRBD2 as a possible D gene (7 bases). CDR3 size: 15 residues. Trimming cost V 0 bases and J 6 bases, with 14 bases left between them. The germline gives CDR1 SGDLS, CDR2 YYNGEE. The CDR3 spells CASSVGGGSGDTQYF. The CDR3 region has the DNA TGTGCCAGCAGCGTAGGGGGGGGCTCAGGGGATACGCAGTATTTT.

The J gene is TRBJ2-2, the V gene TRBV10-3; D is undetermined. The CDR3 length is 12 residues. Germline assignment: CDR1 ENHRY and CDR2 SYGVKD. V was pared by 4 bases and J by 6 bases, with 6 bases between. CDR3 sequence reads: CAISVVAGELFF. In DNA form, the CDR3 reads TGTGCCATCAGTGTGGTGGCCGGGGAGCTGTTTTTT.

The chain joins TRBV18 to TRBJ1-5; possible D gene TRBD1, 5 bases. The germline gives CDR1 KGHSH, CDR2 LQKENI. The V and J ends lost 3 bases and 0 bases respectively, with 9 bases between them. The CDR3 has 15 residues. The DNA of the CDR3 is TGTGCCAGCTCACCGACAGTCTATAGCAATCAGCCCCAGCATTTT. This encodes CASSPTVYSNQPQHF.

This sequence joins TRBV7-9 and TRBJ1-4; the D gene is possibly TRBD1 (6 bases). The CDR3 is 14 residues long. Germline assignment: CDR1 SEHNR and CDR2 FQNEAQ (reference sequence). With 3 bases removed from V and 6 bases from J, the gap between germline ends came to 11 bases. In nucleotides, the CDR3 is TGTGCCAGCAGCTTCACAGGGCAGGATGAAAAACTGTTTTTT. Protein sequence: CASSFTGQDEKLFF.